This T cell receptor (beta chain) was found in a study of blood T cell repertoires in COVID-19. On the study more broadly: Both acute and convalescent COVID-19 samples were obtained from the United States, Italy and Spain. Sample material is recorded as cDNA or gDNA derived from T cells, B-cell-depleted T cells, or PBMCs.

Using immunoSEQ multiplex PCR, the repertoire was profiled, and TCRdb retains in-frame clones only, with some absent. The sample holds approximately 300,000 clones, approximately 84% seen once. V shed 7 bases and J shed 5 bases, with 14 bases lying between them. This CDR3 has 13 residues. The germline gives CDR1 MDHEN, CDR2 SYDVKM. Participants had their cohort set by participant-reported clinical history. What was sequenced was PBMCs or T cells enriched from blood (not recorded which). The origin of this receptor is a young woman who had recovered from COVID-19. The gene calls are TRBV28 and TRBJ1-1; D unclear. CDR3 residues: CASIEGVETEAFF. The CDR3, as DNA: TGTGCCAGCATTGAGGGCGTGGAGACTGAAGCTTTCTTT.